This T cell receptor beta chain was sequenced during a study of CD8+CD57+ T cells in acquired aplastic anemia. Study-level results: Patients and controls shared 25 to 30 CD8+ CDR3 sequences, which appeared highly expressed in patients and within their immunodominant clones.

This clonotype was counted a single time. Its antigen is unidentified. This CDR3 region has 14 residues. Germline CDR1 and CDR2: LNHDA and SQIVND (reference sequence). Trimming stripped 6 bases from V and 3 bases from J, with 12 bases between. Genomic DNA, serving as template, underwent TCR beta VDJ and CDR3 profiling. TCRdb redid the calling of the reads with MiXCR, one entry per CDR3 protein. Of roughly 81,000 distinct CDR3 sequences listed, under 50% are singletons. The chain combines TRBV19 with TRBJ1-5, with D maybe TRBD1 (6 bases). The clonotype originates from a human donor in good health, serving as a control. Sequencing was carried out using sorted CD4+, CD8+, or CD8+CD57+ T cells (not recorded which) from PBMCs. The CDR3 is CASSMDRINQPQHF. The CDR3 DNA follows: TGTGCCAGTAGCATGGACAGAATCAATCAGCCCCAGCATTTT.